This T cell receptor beta chain was sequenced for a study of identical twins. This clonotype occurred a few times. CDR1 is SGHRS, CDR2 YFSETQ, per germline. CDR3 size: 16 residues. V dropped 4 bases and J dropped 0; count of bases not matched to a gene: 6. TCRdb re-derived calls from the 5' RACE reads in MiXCR, one entry per CDR3 protein. Counted here are a few hundred thousand distinct CDR3 sequences, roughly 9% occurring once; the ten biggest clones make up over 7%. Input material: naive T cells sorted from blood. This TCR was sampled from a woman aged 50 to 60 in good health. The chain carries TRBV5-1 and TRBJ2-2; 7 bases fit TRBD1. The CDR3 coding sequence is TGCGCCAGCAGCCCTAAACAGGGGACGAACACCGGGGAGCTGTTTTTT. This translates into CASSPKQGTNTGELFF.